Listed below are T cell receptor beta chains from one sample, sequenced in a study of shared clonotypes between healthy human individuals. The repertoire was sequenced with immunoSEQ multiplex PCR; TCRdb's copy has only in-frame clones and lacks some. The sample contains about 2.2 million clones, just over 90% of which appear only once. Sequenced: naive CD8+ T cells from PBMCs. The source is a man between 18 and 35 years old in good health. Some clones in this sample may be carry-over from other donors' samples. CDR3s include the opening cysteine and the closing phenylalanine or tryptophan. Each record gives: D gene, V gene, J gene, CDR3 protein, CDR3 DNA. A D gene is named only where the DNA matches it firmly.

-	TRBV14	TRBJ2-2	CASSHPNEPLNTGELFF	TGTGCCAGCAGCCACCCGAACGAACCTCTTAACACCGGGGAGCTGTTTTTT
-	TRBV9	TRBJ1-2	CASSVAVGTYGYTF	TGTGCCAGCAGCGTAGCTGTCGGGACCTATGGCTACACCTTC
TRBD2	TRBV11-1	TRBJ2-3	CASSWGRGGTDTQYF	TGTGCCAGCAGCTGGGGGAGGGGAGGCACAGATACGCAGTATTTT
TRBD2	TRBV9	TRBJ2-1	CASSGAGGLSNEQFF	TGTGCCAGCAGCGGAGCGGGAGGGCTATCAAATGAGCAGTTCTTC
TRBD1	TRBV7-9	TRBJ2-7	CAVRGDRHYEQYF	TGTGCCGTGCGTGGGGACAGGCACTACGAGCAGTACTTC
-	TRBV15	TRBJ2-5	CATSRVRLQETQYF	TGTGCCACCAGCAGAGTTCGATTGCAAGAGACCCAGTACTTC
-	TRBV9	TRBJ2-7	CASSVDDYEQYF	TGTGCCAGCAGCGTTGACGATTACGAGCAGTACTTC
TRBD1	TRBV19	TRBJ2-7	CASSAGTGPYEQYF	TGTGCCAGTAGTGCCGGGACAGGGCCCTACGAGCAGTACTTC
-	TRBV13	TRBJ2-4	CASSLRPQNIQYF	TGTGCCAGCAGCTTACGACCACAAAACATTCAGTACTTC
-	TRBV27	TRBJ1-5	CASSLIRYSGGPQPQHF	TGTGCCAGCAGTTTAATTAGGTACAGTGGGGGCCCCCAGCCCCAGCATTTT
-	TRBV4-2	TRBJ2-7	CASSPWATAEQYF	TGTGCCAGCAGCCCTTGGGCCACGGCCGAGCAGTACTTC
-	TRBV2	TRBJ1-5	CASRGSQVYQPQHF	TGTGCCAGCAGGGGATCACAGGTTTATCAGCCCCAGCATTTT
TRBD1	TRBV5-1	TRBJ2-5	CASSLWDRGIQETQYF	TGCGCCAGCAGCTTGTGGGACAGGGGCATCCAAGAGACCCAGTACTTC
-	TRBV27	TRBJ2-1	CASSFDSYNEQFF	TGTGCCAGCAGTTTCGACAGCTACAATGAGCAGTTCTTC
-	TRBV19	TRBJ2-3	CASRGELGTDTQYF	TGTGCCAGTAGGGGGGAGCTAGGCACAGATACGCAGTATTTT
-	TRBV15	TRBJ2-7	CATSRGFSYEQYF	TGTGCCACCAGCAGAGGTTTCAGCTACGAGCAGTACTTC
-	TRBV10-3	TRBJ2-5	CAISEGIQETQYF	TGTGCCATCAGTGAGGGGATCCAAGAGACCCAGTACTTC
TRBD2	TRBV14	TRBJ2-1	CASSHRLAGGRNEQFF	TGTGCCAGCAGCCATAGGCTAGCGGGAGGTCGCAATGAGCAGTTCTTC